This T cell receptor beta chain was captured by sequencing in a study of cytomegalovirus exposure and HLA in healthy donors. A multiplex PCR was run with 60 Vbeta primers and 13 Jbeta primers. The repertoire was sequenced with immunoSEQ multiplex PCR; TCRdb's copy has only in-frame clones and lacks some. The sample lists about 160,000 clones, about four fifths occurring once. The V and J ends lost 6 bases and 6 bases respectively, with 7 bases between them. The CDR3 has 11 residues. Germline V lookup: CDR1 SGHDT, CDR2 YYEEEE. V is TRBV5-6 and J is TRBJ2-1; no definite D call. This receptor was obtained from a woman aged 50 to 60 in good health and CMV-seronegative. The sequencing input was PBMCs. The CDR3 loop reads CASTWANEQFF. CDR3 DNA: TGTGCCAGCACCTGGGCCAATGAGCAGTTCTTC.